This T cell receptor (beta chain) was captured in a study of blood T cell repertoires in COVID-19. Study background: COVID-19 samples, acute and convalescent, were from the United States, Italy and Spain.

TCRdb's copy holds only in-frame clones and misses some; the assay was immunoSEQ multiplex PCR. This sample has over 200,000 clones, with 83% found just once. The CDR3 spans 13 residues. Deletions cut 0 bases from V and 5 bases from J, with 7 bases between. Germline CDR1 and CDR2: SGHTA and FQGNSA. The rearrangement joins TRBV7-2 to TRBJ1-1; unclear D gene. This TCR derives from a woman in her 30s with COVID-19, enrolled during active disease. The sequenced sample consisted of peripheral blood. DNA for the CDR3: TGTGCCAGCAGCTTAGCCCCCCTAACTGAAGCTTTCTTT. It encodes CASSLAPLTEAFF.